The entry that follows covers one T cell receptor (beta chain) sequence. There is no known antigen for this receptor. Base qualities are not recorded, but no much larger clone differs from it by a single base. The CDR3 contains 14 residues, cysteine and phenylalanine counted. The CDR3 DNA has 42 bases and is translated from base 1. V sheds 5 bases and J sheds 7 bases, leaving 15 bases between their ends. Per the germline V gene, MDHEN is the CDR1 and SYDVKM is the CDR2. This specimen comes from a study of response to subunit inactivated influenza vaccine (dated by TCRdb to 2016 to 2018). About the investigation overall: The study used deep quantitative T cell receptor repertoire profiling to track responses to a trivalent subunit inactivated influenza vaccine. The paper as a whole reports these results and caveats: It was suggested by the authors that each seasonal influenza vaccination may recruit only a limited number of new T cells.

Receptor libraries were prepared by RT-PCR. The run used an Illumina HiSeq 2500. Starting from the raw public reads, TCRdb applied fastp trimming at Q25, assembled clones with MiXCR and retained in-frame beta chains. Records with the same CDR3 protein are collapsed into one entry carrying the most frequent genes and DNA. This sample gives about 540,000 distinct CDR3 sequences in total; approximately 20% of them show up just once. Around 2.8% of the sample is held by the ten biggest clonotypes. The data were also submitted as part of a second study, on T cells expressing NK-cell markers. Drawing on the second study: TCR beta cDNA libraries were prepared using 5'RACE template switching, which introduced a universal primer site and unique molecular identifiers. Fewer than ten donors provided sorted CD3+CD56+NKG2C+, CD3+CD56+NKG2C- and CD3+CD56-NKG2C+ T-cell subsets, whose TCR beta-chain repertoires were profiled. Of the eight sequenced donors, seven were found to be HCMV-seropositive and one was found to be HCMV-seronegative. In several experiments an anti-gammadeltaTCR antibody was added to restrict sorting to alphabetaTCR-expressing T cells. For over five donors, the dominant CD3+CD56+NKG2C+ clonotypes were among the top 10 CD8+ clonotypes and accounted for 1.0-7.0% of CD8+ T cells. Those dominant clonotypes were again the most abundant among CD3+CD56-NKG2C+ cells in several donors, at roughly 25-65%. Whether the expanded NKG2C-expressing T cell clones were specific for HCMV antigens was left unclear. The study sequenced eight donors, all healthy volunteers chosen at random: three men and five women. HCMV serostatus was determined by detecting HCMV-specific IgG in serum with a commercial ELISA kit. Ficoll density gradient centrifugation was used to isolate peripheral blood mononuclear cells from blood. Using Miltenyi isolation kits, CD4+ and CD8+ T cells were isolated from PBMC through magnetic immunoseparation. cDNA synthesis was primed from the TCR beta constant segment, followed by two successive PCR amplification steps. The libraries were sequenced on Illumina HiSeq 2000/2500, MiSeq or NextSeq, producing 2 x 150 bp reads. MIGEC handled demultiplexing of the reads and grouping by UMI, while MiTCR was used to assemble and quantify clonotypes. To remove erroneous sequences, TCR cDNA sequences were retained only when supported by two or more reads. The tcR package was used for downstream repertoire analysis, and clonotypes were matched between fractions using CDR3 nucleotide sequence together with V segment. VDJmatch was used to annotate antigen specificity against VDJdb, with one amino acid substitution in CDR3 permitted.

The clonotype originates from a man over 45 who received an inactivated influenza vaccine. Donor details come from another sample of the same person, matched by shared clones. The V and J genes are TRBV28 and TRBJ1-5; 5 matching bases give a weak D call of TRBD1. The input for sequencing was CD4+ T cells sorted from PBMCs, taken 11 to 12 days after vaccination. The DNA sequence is TGTGCCAGCAGTCCCTTCGGGGCCGGGCAGCCCCAGCATTTT. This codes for CASSPFGAGQPQHF. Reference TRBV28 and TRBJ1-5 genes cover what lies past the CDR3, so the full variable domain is DVKVTQSSRYLVKRTGEKVFLECVQDMDHENMFWYRQDPGLGLRLIYFSYDVKMKEKGDIPEGYSVSREKKERFSLILESASTNQTSMYLCASSPFGAGQPQHFGDGTRLSIL.